The TCR beta chain under discussion was sequenced for a study of blood T cell repertoires in COVID-19. In the study overall: Sites in the United States, Italy and Spain provided acute and convalescent COVID-19 samples.

Self-reported history from a screening survey and questionnaire set each donor's cohort. Original methodology: Amplification of reference gene primers was used by the study to estimate nucleated cell counts. TCRdb's table, derived via immunoSEQ multiplex PCR, lists solely in-frame clones and lacks some. V, J and clone size were drawn from that table, and D and trimming were deduced from the DNA. The sample lists almost 250,000 clones; 85% were seen once. Germline CDR1 reads SGHTA; CDR2 reads FQGNSA. Trimming removed 5 bases at V and 5 bases at J, with 10 bases between. The CDR3 loop spans 13 amino acids.

This chain uses TRBV7-2 with TRBJ1-5; no reliable D call. The specimen sequenced was PBMCs or T cells enriched from blood (not recorded which). This TCR was recovered from a woman between 50 and 59 years old with acute COVID-19. CDR3 sequence: CASSPLRDQPQHF. CDR3 in DNA: TGTGCCAGCAGCCCCCTCCGGGATCAGCCCCAGCATTTT.